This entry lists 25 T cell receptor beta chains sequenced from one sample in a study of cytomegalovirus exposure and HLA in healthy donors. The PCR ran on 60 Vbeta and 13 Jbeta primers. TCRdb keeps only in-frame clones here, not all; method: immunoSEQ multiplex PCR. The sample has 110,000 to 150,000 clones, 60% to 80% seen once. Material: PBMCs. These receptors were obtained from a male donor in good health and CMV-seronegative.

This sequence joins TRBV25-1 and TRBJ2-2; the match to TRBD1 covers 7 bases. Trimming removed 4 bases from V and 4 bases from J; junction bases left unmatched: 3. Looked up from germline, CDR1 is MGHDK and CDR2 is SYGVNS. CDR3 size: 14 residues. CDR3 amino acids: CASSARTGTGELFF. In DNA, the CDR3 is TGTGCCAGCAGTGCCCGGACAGGCACCGGGGAGCTGTTTTTT.

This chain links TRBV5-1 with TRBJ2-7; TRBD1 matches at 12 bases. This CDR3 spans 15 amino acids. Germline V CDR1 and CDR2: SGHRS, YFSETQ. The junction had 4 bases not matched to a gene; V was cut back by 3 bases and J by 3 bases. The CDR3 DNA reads TGCGCCAGCAGCTCGGGGACAGGGGGCTTCTACGAGCAGTACTTC. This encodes CASSSGTGGFYEQYF.

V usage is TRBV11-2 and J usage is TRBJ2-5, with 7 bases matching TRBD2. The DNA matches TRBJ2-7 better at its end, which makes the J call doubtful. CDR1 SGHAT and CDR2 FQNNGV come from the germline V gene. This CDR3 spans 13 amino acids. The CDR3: CASSWGGTYEQYF. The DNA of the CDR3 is TGTGCCAGCAGCTGGGGGGGGACCTACGAGCAGTACTTC.

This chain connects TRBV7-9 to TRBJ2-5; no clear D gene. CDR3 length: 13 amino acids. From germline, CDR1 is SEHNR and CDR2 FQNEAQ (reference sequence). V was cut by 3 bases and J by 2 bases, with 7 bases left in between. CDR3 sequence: CASSFGVQETQYF. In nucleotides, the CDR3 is TGTGCCAGCAGCTTCGGAGTACAAGAGACCCAGTACTTC.

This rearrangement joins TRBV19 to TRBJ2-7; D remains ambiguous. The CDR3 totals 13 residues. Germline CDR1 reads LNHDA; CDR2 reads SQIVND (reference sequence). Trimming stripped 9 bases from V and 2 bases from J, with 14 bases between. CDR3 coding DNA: TGTGCCAGCACATCCGACTCCGCCTACGAGCAGTACTTC. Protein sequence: CASTSDSAYEQYF.

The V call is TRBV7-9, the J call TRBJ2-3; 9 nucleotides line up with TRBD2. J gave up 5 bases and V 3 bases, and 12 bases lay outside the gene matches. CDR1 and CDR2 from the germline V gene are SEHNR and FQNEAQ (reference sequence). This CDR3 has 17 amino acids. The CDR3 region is CASSLGGLAPAVDTQYF. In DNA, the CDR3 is TGTGCCAGCAGCTTGGGGGGACTAGCTCCGGCGGTAGATACGCAGTATTTT.

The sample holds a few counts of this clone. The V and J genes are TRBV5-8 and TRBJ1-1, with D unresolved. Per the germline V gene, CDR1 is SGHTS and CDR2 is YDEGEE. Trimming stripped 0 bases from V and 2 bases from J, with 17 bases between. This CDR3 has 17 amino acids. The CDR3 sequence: CASSLVSNGFSNTEAFF. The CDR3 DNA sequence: TGTGCCAGCAGCTTGGTTTCGAACGGGTTTTCCAACACTGAAGCTTTCTTT.

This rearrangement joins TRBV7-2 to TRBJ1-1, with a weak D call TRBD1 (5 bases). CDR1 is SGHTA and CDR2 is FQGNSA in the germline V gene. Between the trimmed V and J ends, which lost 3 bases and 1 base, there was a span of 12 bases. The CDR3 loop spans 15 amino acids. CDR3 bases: TGTGCCAGCAGCTTTCGACAGACCTGGAACACTGAAGCTTTCTTT. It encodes CASSFRQTWNTEAFF.

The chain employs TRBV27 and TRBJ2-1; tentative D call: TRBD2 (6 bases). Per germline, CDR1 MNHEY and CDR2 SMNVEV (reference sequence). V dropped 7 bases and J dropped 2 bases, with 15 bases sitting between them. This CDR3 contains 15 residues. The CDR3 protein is CASTPLGGTYNEQFF. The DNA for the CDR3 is TGTGCCAGCACCCCTCTTGGCGGGACCTACAATGAGCAGTTCTTC.

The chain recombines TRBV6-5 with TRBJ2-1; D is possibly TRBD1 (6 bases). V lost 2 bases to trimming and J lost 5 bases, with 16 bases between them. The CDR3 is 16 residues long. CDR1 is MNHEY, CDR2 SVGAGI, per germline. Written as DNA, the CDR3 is TGTGCCAGCAGTTACCAATCCGGGACACTAGACAATGAGCAGTTCTTC. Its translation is CASSYQSGTLDNEQFF.

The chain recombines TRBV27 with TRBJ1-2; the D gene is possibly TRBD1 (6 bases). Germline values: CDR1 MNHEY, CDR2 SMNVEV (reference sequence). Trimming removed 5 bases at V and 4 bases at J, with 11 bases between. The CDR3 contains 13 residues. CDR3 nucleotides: TGTGCCAGCAGTCCAAACAGGGCCTATGGCTACACCTTC. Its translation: CASSPNRAYGYTF.

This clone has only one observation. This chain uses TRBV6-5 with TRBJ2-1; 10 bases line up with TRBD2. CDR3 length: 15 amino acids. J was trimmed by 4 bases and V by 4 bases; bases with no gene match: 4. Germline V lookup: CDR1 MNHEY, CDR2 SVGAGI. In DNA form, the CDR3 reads TGTGCCAGCAGTTCCGGGACTAGCGTGTACAATGAGCAGTTCTTC. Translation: CASSSGTSVYNEQFF.

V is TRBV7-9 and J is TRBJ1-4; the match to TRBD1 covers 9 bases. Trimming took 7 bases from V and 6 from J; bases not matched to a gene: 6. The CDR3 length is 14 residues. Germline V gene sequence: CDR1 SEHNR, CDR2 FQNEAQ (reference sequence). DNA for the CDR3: TGTGCCAGCACTACGAGGACAGGGGATGAAAAACTGTTTTTT. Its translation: CASTTRTGDEKLFF.

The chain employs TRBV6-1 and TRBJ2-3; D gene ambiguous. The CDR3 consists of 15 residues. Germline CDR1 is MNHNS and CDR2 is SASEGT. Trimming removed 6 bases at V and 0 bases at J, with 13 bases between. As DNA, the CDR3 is TGTGCCAGCAGCGAAAGCCCCTCTAGCACAGATACGCAGTATTTT. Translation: CASSESPSSTDTQYF.

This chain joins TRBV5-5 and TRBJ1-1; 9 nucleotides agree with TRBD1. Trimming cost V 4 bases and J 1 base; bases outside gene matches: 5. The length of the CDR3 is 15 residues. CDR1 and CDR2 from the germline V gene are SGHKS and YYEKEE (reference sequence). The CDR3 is CASSPWTGENTEAFF. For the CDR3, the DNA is TGTGCCAGCAGCCCGTGGACAGGGGAGAACACTGAAGCTTTCTTT.

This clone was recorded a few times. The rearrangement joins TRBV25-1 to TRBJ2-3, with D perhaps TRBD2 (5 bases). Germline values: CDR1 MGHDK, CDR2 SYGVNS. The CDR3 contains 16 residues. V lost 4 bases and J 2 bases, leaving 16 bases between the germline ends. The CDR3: CASSANLRAHTDTQYF. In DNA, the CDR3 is TGTGCCAGCAGTGCAAACCTGAGGGCCCACACAGATACGCAGTATTTT. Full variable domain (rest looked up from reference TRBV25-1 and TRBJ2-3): EADIYQTPRYLVIGTGKKITLECSQTMGHDKMYWYQQDPGMELHLIHYSYGVNSTEKGDLSSESTVSRIRTEHFPLTLESARPSHTSQYLCASSANLRAHTDTQYFGPGTRLTVL.

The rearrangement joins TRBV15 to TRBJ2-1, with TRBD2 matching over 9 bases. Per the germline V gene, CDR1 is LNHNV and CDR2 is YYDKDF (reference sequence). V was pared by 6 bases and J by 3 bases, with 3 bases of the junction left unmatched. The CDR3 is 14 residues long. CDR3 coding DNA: TGTGCCACCAGGTCGACTAGCGGCTACAATGAGCAGTTCTTC. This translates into CATRSTSGYNEQFF.

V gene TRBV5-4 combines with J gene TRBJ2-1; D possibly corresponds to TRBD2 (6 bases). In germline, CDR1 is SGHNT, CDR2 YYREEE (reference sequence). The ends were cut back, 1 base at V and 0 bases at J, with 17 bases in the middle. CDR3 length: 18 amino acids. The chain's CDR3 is CASSLYPGGASSYNEQFF. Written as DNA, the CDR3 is TGTGCCAGCAGCTTGTACCCTGGCGGGGCCAGCTCCTACAATGAGCAGTTCTTC.

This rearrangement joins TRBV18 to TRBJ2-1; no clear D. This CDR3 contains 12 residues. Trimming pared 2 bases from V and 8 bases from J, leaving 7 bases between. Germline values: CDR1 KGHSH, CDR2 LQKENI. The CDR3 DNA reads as TGTGCCAGCTCACCAGGGCCCGATGAGCAGTTCTTC. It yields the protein CASSPGPDEQFF.

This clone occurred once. The CDR3 nucleotides are TGTGCCAGCACCCCGTCAAATTCCCCCTCCTACACAGATACGCAGTATTTT. Protein product: CASTPSNSPSYTDTQYF. This chain links TRBV5-4 with TRBJ2-3; no reliable D call. This CDR3 has 17 residues. Trimming removed 6 bases at V and 2 bases at J, with 22 bases between. Germline-derived CDR1 and CDR2 are SGHNT and YYREEE (reference sequence).

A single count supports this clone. CDR3 bases: TGTGCCAGCAGCCCCGGGACTAGCGGGATCAATGAGCAGTTCTTC. Its protein product is CASSPGTSGINEQFF. The rearrangement links TRBV4-2 to TRBJ2-1, with 13 bases fitting TRBD2. Germline V gene lookup returns CDR1 LGHNA and CDR2 YNFKEQ. CDR3 length: 15 residues. Trimming took 4 bases from V and 6 from J; bases not matched to a gene: 3.

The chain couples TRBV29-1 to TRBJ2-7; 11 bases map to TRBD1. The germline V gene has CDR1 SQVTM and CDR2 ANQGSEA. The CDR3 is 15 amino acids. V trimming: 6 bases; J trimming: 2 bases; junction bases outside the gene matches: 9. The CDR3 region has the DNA TGCAGCGTCACCGACGGACAGGGGGCCCCCTACGAGCAGTACTTC. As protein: CSVTDGQGAPYEQYF.

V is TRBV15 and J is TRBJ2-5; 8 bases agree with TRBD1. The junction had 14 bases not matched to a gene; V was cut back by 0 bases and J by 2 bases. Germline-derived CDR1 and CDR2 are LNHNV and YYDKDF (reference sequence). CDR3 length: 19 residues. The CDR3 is CATSRDLGQVGVEQETQYF. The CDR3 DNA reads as TGTGCCACCAGCAGAGATTTGGGACAGGTCGGAGTAGAACAAGAGACCCAGTACTTC.

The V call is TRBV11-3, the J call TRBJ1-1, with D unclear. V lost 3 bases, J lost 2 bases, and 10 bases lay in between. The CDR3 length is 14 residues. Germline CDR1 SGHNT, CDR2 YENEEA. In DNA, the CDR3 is TGTGCCAGCAGCTTGGGCCAGACAAACACTGAAGCTTTCTTT. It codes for CASSLGQTNTEAFF.

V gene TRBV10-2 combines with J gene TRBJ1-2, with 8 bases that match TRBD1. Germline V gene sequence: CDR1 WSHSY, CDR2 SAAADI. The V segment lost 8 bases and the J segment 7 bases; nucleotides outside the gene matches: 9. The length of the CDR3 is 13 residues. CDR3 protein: CASATGGRVGYTF. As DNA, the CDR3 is TGCGCCAGCGCTACAGGGGGGCGTGTTGGCTACACCTTC.